This T cell receptor beta chain stems from a study of blood T cell repertoires in COVID-19. Those who participated ranged in age from roughly 18 to 90 years and resided in 24 US areas. J lost 5 bases, V lost 7 bases, and 7 bases had no gene match. The germline V gene encodes CDR1 SGHTA and CDR2 FQGNSA. The CDR3 sequence is 15 residues long. Original data processing: Estimates of nucleated cell counts were drawn from the amplification of reference gene primers. Some clones are missing from TCRdb's copy, which holds only in-frame ones; the method was immunoSEQ multiplex PCR. D and trimming were read from the DNA, whereas the V and J calls and clone size are those reported in that table. The data contain about 220,000 clones, 82% of them singletons.

Sample: PBMCs or T cells enriched from blood (not recorded which). The chain carries TRBV7-2 and TRBJ2-2; 10 bases fit TRBD1. The clonotype was recovered from a woman in her fifties or sixties who had recovered from COVID-19. The CDR3 DNA follows: TGTGCCAGCATCGGGGACAGGGGAGGTACCGGGGAGCTGTTTTTT. This codes for CASIGDRGGTGELFF.